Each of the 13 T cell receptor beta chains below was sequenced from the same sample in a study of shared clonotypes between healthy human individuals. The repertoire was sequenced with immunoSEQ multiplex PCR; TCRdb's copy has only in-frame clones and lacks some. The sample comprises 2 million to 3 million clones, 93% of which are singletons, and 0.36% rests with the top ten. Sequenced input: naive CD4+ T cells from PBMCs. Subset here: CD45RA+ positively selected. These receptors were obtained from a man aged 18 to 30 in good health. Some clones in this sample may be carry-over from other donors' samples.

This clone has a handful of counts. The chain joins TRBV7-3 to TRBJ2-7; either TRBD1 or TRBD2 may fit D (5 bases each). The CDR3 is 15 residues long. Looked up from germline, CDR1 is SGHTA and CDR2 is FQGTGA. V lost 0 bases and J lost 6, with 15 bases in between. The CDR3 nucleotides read TGTGCCAGCAGCTTAACCCCCGGGGCGTCAGGCGAGCAGTACTTC. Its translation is CASSLTPGASGEQYF.

The CDR3 nucleotides read TGTGCCAGCAGTCTTCCGGGCCCGGGCTACGAGCAGTACTTC. Its protein product is CASSLPGPGYEQYF. V is TRBV6-1 and J is TRBJ2-7; no clear D gene. The V gene's germline CDR1 is MNHNS and CDR2 SASEGT. The CDR3 covers 14 residues. The V end was cut by 5 bases, the J end by 3 bases, with 14 bases between.

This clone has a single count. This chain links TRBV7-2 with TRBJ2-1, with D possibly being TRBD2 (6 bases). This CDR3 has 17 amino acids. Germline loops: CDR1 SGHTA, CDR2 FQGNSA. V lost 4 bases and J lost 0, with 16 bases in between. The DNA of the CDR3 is TGTGCCAGCAGCTCGGAGGGGCAGCGGAGCTCCTACAATGAGCAGTTCTTC. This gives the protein CASSSEGQRSSYNEQFF.

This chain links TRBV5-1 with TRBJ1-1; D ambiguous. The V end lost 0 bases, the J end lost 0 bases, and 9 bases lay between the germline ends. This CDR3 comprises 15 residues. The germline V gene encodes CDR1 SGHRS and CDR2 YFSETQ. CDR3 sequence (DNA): TGCGCCAGCAGCTTGGATGGCAGAATGAACACTGAAGCTTTCTTT. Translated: CASSLDGRMNTEAFF.

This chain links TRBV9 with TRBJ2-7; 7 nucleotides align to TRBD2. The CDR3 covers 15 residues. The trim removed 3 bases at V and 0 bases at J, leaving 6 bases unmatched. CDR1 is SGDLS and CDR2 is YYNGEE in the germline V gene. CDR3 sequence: CASSARSGFSYEQYF. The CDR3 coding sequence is TGTGCCAGCAGCGCCCGTAGCGGGTTCTCCTACGAGCAGTACTTC.

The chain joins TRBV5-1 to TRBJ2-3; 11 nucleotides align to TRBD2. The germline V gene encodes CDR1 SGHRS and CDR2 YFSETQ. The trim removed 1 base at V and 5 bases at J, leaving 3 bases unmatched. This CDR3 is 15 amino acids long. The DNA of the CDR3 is TGCGCCAGCAGCTTGCTAGCGGGAGGAATAGATACGCAGTATTTT. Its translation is CASSLLAGGIDTQYF.

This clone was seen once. CDR3 residues: CASSQTSAHNEQFF. Written as DNA, the CDR3 is TGTGCCAGCAGCCAAACTAGCGCCCACAATGAGCAGTTCTTC. J is TRBJ2-1 and V is TRBV9; TRBD2 aligns across 7 bases. Germline V lookup: CDR1 SGDLS, CDR2 YYNGEE. The CDR3 length is 14 residues. V was clipped by 4 bases and J by 5 bases; unmatched bases: 6.

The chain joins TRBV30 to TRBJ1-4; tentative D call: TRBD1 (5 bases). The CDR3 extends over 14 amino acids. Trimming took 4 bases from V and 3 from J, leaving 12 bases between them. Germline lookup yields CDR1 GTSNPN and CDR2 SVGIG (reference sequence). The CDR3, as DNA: TGTGCCTGGAATGACGGGGCGGCTAATGAAAAACTGTTTTTT. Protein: CAWNDGAANEKLFF.

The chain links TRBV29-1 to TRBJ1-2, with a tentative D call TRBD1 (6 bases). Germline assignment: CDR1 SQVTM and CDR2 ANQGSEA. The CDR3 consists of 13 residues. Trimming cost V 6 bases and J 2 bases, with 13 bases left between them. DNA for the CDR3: TGCAGCGTAAGAAGGACAGCGAACTATGGCTACACCTTC. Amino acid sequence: CSVRRTANYGYTF.

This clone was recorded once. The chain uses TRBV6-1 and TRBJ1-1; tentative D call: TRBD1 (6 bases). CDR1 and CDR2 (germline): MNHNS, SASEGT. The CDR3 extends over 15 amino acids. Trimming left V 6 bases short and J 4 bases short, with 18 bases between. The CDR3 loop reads CASRSGQWQGTEAFF. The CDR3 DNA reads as TGTGCCAGCAGATCCGGACAGTGGCAAGGCACTGAAGCTTTCTTT.

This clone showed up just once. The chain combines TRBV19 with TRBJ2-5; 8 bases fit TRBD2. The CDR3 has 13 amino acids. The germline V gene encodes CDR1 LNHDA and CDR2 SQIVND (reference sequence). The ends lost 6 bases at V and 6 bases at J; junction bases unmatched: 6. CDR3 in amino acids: CASSGTSKQTQYF. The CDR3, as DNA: TGTGCCAGTAGCGGGACTAGTAAACAGACCCAGTACTTC.

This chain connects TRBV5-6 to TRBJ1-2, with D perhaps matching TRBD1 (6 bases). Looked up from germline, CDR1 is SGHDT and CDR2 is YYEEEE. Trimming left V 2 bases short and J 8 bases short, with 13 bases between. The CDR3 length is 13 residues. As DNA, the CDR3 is TGTGCCAGCAGCTTTGGGGGGGCAGGAGGCTACACCTTC. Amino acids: CASSFGGAGGYTF. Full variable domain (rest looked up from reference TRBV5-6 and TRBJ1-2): DAGVTQSPTHLIKTRGQQVTLRCSPKSGHDTVSWYQQALGQGPQFIFQYYEEEERQRGNFPDRFSGHQFPNYSSELNVNALLLGDSALYLCASSFGGAGGYTFGSGTRLTVV.

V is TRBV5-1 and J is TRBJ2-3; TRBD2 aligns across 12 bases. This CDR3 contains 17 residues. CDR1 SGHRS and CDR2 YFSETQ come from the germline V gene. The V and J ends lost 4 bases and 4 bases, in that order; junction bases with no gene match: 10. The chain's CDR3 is CASSPPWASGRADTQYF. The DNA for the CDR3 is TGCGCCAGCAGCCCCCCCTGGGCTAGCGGGAGGGCAGATACGCAGTATTTT.